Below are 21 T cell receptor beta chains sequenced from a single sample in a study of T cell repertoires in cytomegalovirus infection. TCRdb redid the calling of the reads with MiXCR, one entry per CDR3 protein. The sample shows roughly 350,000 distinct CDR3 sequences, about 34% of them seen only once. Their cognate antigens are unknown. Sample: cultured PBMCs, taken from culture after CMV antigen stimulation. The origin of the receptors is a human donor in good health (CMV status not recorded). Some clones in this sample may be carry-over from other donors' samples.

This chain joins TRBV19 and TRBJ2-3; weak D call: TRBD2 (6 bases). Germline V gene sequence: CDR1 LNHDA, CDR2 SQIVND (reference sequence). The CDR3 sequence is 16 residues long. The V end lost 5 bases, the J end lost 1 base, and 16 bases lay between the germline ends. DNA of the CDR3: TGTGCCAGTAGTCCACTGGGGGAGGACGGCACAGATACGCAGTATTTT. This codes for CASSPLGEDGTDTQYF.

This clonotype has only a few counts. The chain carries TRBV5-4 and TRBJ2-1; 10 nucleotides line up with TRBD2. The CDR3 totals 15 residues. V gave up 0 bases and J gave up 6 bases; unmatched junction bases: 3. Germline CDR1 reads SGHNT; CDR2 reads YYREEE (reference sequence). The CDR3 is CASSLALAGANEQFF. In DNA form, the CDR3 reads TGTGCCAGCAGCTTGGCGCTAGCGGGAGCCAATGAGCAGTTCTTC.

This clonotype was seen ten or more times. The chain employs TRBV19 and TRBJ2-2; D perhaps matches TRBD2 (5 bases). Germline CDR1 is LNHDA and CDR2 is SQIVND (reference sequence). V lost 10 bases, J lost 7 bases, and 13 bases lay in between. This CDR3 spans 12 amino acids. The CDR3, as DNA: TGTGCCATATCTTGGGGAGTCGGGGAGCTGTTTTTT. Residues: CAISWGVGELFF.

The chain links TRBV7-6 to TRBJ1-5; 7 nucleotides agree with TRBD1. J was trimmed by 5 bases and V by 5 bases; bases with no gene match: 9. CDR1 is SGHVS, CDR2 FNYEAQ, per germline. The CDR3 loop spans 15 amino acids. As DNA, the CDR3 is TGTGCCAGCAGCCCATCCGGGACAGCGTATCAGCCCCAGCATTTT. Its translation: CASSPSGTAYQPQHF.

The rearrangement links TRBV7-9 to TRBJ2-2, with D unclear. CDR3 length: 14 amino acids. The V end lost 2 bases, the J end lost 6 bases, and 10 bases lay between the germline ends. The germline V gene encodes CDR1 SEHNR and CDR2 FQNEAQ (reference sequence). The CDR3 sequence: CASSLLAVAGELFF. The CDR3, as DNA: TGTGCCAGCAGCTTATTGGCTGTCGCCGGGGAGCTGTTTTTT.

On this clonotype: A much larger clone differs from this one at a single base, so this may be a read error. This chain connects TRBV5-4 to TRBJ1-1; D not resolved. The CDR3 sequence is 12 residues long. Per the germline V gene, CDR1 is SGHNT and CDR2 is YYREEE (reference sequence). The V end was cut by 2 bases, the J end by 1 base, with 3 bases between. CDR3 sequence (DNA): TGTGCCAGCAGCTTAAAGAACACTGAAGCTTTCTTT. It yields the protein CASSLKNTEAFF.

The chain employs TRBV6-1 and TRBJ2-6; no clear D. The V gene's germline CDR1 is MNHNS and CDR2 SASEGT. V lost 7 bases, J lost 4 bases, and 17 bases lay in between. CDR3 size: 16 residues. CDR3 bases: TGTGCCAGCAAGTCGGATAGGGCAGAAGGGGCCAACGTCCTGACTTTC. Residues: CASKSDRAEGANVLTF.

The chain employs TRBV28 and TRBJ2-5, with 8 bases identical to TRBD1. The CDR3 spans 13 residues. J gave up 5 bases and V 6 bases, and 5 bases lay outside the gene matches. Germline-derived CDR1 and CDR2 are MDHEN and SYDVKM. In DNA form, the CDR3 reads TGTGCCAGCAGCATAGACAGGGGTGAGACCCAGTACTTC. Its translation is CASSIDRGETQYF.

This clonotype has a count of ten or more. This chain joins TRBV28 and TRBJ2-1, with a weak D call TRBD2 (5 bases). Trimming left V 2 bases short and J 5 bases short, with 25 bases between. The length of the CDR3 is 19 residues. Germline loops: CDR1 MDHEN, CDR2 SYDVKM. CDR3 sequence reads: CASSLIGTFWFEADNEQFF. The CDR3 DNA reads TGTGCCAGCAGTTTAATCGGTACCTTTTGGTTCGAAGCGGACAATGAGCAGTTCTTC. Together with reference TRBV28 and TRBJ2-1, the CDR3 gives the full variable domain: DVKVTQSSRYLVKRTGEKVFLECVQDMDHENMFWYRQDPGLGLRLIYFSYDVKMKEKGDIPEGYSVSREKKERFSLILESASTNQTSMYLCASSLIGTFWFEADNEQFFGPGTRLTVL.

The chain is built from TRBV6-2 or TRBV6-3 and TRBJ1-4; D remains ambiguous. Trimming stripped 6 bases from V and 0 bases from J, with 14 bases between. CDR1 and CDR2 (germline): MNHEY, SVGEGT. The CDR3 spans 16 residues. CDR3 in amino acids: CASRPTEAATNEKLFF. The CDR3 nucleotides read TGTGCCAGCAGACCCACCGAGGCAGCAACTAATGAAAAACTGTTTTTT.

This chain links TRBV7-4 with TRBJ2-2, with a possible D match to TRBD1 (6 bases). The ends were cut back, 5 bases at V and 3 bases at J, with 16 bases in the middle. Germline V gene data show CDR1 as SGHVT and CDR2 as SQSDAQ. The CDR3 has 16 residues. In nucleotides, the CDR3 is TGTGCCAGCAGCCCCCAGCTCGGGACATACACCGGGGAGCTGTTTTTT. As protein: CASSPQLGTYTGELFF.

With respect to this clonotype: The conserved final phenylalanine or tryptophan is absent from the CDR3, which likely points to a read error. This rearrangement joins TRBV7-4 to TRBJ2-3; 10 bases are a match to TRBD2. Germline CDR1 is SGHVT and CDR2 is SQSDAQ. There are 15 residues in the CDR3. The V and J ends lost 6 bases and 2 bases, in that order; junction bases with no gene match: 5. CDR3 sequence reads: CASRETSGFTDTQYY. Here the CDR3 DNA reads TGTGCCAGCAGGGAGACTAGCGGGTTCACAGATACGCAGTATTAT.

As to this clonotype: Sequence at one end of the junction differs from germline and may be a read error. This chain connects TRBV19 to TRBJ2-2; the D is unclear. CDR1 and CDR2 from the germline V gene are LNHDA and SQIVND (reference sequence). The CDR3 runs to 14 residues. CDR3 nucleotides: TGTGCCAGCACCCTCTCAACCGCAGCCGGAGAGCTGTTTTTT. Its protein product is CASTLSTAAGELFF.

CDR3 in DNA: TGCAGCGTTGCGGCAGGGCTGAACACTGAAGCTTTCTTT. The encoded protein is CSVAAGLNTEAFF. V is TRBV29-1 and J is TRBJ1-1; TRBD1 is a possible D gene (5 bases). Germline CDR1 and CDR2: SQVTM and ANQGSEA. The V gene lost 4 bases and the J gene lost 0 bases, with 9 bases spanning the gap. The length of the CDR3 is 13 residues.

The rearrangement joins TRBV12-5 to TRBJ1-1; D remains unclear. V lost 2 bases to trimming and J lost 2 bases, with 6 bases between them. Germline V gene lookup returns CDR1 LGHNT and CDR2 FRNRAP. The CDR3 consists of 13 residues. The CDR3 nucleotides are TGTGCTAGTGGTTTGCAAACTAACACTGAAGCTTTCTTT. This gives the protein CASGLQTNTEAFF.

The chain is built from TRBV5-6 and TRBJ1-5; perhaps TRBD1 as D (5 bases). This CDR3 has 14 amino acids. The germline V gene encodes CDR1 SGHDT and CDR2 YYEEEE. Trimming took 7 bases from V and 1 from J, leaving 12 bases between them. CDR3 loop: CASGAGGSNQPQHF. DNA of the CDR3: TGTGCCAGCGGGGCCGGAGGCAGCAATCAGCCCCAGCATTTT.

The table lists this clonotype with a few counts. CDR3 bases: TGTGCCAGCAGCCCCGGGGCTAGCGAGTCCTACAATGAGCAGTTCTTC. It yields the protein CASSPGASESYNEQFF. The rearrangement joins TRBV5-5 to TRBJ2-1; TRBD2 is a possible D gene (6 bases). Germline CDR1 SGHKS, CDR2 YYEKEE (reference sequence). The V end lost 4 bases, the J end lost 1 base, and 15 bases lay between the germline ends. This CDR3 contains 16 residues.

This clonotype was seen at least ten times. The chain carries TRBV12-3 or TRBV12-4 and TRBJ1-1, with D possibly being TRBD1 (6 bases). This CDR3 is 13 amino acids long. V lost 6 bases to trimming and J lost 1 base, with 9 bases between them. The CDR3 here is CASREQGNTEAFF. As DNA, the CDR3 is TGTGCCAGCAGAGAACAGGGGAACACTGAAGCTTTCTTT.

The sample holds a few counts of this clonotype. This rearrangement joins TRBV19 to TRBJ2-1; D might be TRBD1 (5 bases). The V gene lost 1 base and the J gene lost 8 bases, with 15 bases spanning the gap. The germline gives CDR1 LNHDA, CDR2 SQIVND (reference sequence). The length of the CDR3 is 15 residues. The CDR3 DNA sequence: TGTGCCAGTAGTATAGCGAAGGGGCCGGGCGATGAGCAGTTCTTC. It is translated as CASSIAKGPGDEQFF.

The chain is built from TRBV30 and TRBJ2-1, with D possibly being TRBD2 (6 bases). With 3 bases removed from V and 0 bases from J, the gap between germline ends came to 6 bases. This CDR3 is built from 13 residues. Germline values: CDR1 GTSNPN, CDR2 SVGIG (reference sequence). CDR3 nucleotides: TGTGCCTGGAGCGGGAGCTCCTACAATGAGCAGTTCTTC. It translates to CAWSGSSYNEQFF.

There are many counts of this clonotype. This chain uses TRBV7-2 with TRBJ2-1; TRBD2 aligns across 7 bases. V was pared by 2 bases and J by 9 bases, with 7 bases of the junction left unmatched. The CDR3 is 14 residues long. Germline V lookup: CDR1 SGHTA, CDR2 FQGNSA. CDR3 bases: TGTGCCAGCAGCTTAAGGGGCGGGAGTGTTGAGCAGTTCTTC. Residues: CASSLRGGSVEQFF.